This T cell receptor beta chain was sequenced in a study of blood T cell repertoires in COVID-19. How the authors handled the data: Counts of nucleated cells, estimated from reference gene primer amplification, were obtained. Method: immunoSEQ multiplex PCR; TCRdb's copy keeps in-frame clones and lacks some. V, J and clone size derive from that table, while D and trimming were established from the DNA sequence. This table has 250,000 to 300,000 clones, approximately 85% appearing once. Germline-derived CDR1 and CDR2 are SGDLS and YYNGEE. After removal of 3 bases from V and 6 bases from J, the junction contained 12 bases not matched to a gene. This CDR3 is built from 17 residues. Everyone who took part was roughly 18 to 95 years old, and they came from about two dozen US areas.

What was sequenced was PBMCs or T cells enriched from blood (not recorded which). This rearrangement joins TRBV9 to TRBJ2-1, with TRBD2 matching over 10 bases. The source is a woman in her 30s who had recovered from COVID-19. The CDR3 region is CASSGGNSLAGVNEQFF. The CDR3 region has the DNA TGTGCCAGCAGCGGAGGCAATTCGCTAGCGGGGGTCAATGAGCAGTTCTTC.